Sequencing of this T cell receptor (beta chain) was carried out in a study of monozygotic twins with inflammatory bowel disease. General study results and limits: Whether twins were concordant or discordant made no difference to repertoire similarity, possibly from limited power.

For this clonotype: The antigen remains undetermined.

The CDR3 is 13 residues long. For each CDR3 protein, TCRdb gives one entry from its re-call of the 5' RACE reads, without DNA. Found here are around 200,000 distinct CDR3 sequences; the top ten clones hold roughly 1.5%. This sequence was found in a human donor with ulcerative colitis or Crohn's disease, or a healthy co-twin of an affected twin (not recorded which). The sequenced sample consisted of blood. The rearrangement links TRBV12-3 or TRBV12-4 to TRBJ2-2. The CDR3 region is CASSFRGAGELFF.